The rows below give T cell receptor beta chains drawn from one sample of a study of T cell changes during pregnancy in multiple sclerosis. Assay: immunoSEQ multiplex PCR; the TCRdb copy retains only in-frame clones and omits some. The sample shows roughly 36,000 clones, 91% of them seen only once. This specimen was CD8+ T cells from peripheral blood mononuclear cells, taken in the second trimester of pregnancy. The receptors come from a female donor with multiple sclerosis, enrolled in a pregnancy study. Both conserved end residues are part of each CDR3. A D gene is named only where the DNA matches it firmly. The size of a clone is reported for some rows only, either as once, few or many, or as a class for expanded clones.

clone_size,d_call,v_call,j_call,cdr3_aa,cdr3_nt
-,-,TRBV4-3,TRBJ1-1,CASSQDPGVGEAFF,TGCGCCAGCAGCCAAGATCCGGGGGTGGGTGAAGCTTTCTTT
-,TRBD1,TRBV4-1,TRBJ1-1,CASSQGGTGATLNTEAFF,TGCGCCAGCAGCCAAGGTGGAACAGGGGCGACTTTGAACACTGAAGCTTTCTTT
-,TRBD1,TRBV27,TRBJ1-1,CASGTEHTEAFF,TGTGCCAGCGGGACAGAGCACACTGAAGCTTTCTTT
-,-,TRBV5-4,TRBJ1-3,CASSRTGLSGNTIYF,TGTGCCAGCAGCCGAACAGGGCTCTCTGGAAACACCATATATTTT
-,-,TRBV7-9,TRBJ2-7,CASSLGRDEQYF,TGTGCCAGCAGCTTAGGTCGGGACGAGCAGTACTTC
-,-,TRBV4-2,TRBJ1-1,CASSLPTGANTEAFF,TGTGCCAGCAGCCTTCCGACAGGTGCGAACACTGAAGCTTTCTTT
-,TRBD1,TRBV7-3,TRBJ1-1,CASSLTGGEWNTEAFF,TGTGCCAGCAGCTTAACAGGGGGCGAGTGGAACACTGAAGCTTTCTTT
medium-sized,-,TRBV7-3,TRBJ2-1,CASSLHQGNNEQFF,TGTGCCAGCAGCTTACATCAGGGTAACAATGAGCAGTTCTTC
-,TRBD2,TRBV5-5,TRBJ2-3,CASSLDGLASDTQYF,TGTGCCAGCAGCTTGGACGGACTAGCGTCAGATACGCAGTATTTT
-,-,TRBV5-1,TRBJ2-7,CASGITGSYEQYF,TGCGCCAGCGGTATAACAGGGAGCTACGAGCAGTACTTC
-,-,TRBV27,TRBJ2-7,CASSFVAGSSYEQYF,TGTGCCAGCAGTTTCGTGGCGGGGAGCTCCTACGAGCAGTACTTC
-,TRBD1,TRBV5-1,TRBJ1-1,CASRDRVGYNTEAFF,TGCGCCAGCCGGGACAGAGTGGGCTATAACACTGAAGCTTTCTTT
-,-,TRBV7-9,TRBJ1-1,CASSLSVNTEAFF,TGTGCCAGCAGCTTATCTGTTAACACTGAAGCTTTCTTT
-,TRBD1,TRBV30,TRBJ2-7,CAWSVWTGAAEQYF,TGTGCCTGGAGTGTATGGACAGGGGCGGCCGAGCAGTACTTC
-,TRBD1,TRBV6-5,TRBJ2-7,CASSYSGTVYEQYF,TGTGCCAGCAGTTATTCCGGGACAGTCTACGAGCAGTACTTC
once,TRBD1,TRBV19,TRBJ1-4,CASSTQGGGLFF,TGTGCCAGTAGCACACAGGGGGGAGGACTGTTTTTT
-,-,TRBV5-6,TRBJ2-7,CASTPSGGADSYEQYF,TGTGCCAGCACCCCATCCGGGGGAGCGGACTCCTACGAGCAGTACTTC
-,TRBD1,TRBV2,TRBJ2-5,CASSDSRGQLNSETQYF,TGTGCCAGCAGTGATTCACGGGGACAGCTAAATTCGGAGACCCAGTACTTC
-,-,TRBV5-1,TRBJ2-2,CASRGENTGELFF,TGCGCCAGCAGAGGAGAAAACACCGGGGAGCTGTTTTTT
-,-,TRBV5-1,TRBJ2-3,CASSPDYPSTDTQYF,TGCGCCAGCAGCCCTGACTATCCTAGCACAGATACGCAGTATTTT
-,-,TRBV14,TRBJ2-7,CASSQEVSGSYEQYF,TGTGCCAGCAGCCAAGAAGTCAGCGGTTCCTACGAGCAGTACTTC
-,-,TRBV27,TRBJ2-2,CASRWEGEDTGELFF,TGTGCCAGCAGATGGGAGGGGGAGGACACCGGGGAGCTGTTTTTT
-,TRBD1,TRBV5-5,TRBJ1-2,CASSNVPGQGAFSYGYTF,TGTGCCAGCAGCAACGTCCCGGGACAGGGTGCGTTCTCCTATGGCTACACCTTC
-,-,TRBV4-2,TRBJ2-5,CASVRARVSDLGETQYF,TGTGCCAGCGTCCGGGCCAGGGTTTCTGACTTAGGAGAGACCCAGTACTTC
-,TRBD1,TRBV4-1,TRBJ1-5,CASSQGGQVGQPQHF,TGCGCCAGCAGCCAAGGGGGACAGGTAGGACAGCCCCAGCATTTT
once,-,TRBV30,TRBJ1-1,CAWRLRIGQHLNTEAFF,TGTGCCTGGAGACTAAGGATAGGACAGCACTTGAACACTGAAGCTTTCTTT
-,-,TRBV4-2,TRBJ1-1,CASSQTTVMDRNTEAFF,TGTGCCAGCAGCCAAACAACGGTTATGGACAGGAACACTGAAGCTTTCTTT
-,TRBD2,TRBV9,TRBJ2-1,CASDRGSYNEQFF,TGTGCCAGCGACCGCGGGAGCTACAATGAGCAGTTCTTC
few,TRBD2,TRBV4-3,TRBJ2-1,CASSQDGGSGGVYNEQFF,TGCGCCAGCAGCCAAGATGGTGGCAGCGGGGGGGTCTACAATGAGCAGTTCTTC
-,-,TRBV28,TRBJ1-5,CASSLRQGNQPQHF,TGTGCCAGCAGTTTACGGCAGGGCAATCAGCCCCAGCATTTT
-,TRBD2,TRBV29-1,TRBJ2-3,CSVETSGSVADTQYF,TGCAGCGTAGAGACTAGCGGGAGCGTCGCAGATACGCAGTATTTT
-,-,TRBV6-1,TRBJ1-2,CASSPMEGSYGYTF,TGTGCCAGCAGCCCAATGGAGGGTAGTTATGGCTACACCTTC
-,-,TRBV2,TRBJ2-1,CASSGLFYSYNEQFF,TGTGCCAGCAGTGGACTATTCTACTCCTACAATGAGCAGTTCTTC
-,-,TRBV10-3,TRBJ1-1,CATEDSSTEAFF,TGTGCCACCGAGGACAGCAGCACTGAAGCTTTCTTT
once,TRBD1,TRBV7-6,TRBJ2-7,CASSLSLGQESYEQYF,TGTGCCAGCAGCTTAAGTCTCGGACAGGAGTCCTACGAGCAGTACTTC
-,-,TRBV27,TRBJ2-7,CASGTWSSYEQYF,TGTGCCAGTGGGACTTGGAGCTCCTACGAGCAGTACTTC
-,TRBD1,TRBV4-3,TRBJ1-1,CASSQDLGTGGFGTEAFF,TGCGCCAGCAGCCAAGATCTTGGGACAGGGGGCTTTGGCACTGAAGCTTTCTTT
once,-,TRBV5-6,TRBJ1-1,CASSGGDIEAFF,TGTGCCAGCAGCGGAGGGGATATTGAAGCTTTCTTT
-,-,TRBV27,TRBJ1-5,CASGTVARNQPQHF,TGTGCCAGCGGTACCGTCGCGCGGAATCAGCCCCAGCATTTT